This TCR beta chain emerged from a study of beta chain features in type 1 diabetes. Trimming removed 0 bases from V and 4 bases from J, with 10 bases in between. The CDR3 covers 15 residues. Germline V CDR1 and CDR2: LNHNV, YYDKDF (reference sequence). As concerns this clone: What it binds is unknown.

Populations isolated by sorting all had purity greater than 95%. Study-level results: When Type 1 diabetes patients were examined, their TCRB CDR3s proved moderately but significantly shorter in all four CD4+ subsets.

Sequenced material consisted of expressed TCRB transcripts (all of the isolated RNA was reverse transcribed). Profiled with immunoSEQ multiplex PCR; TCRdb holds only in-frame clones, not every one. The repertoire holds approximately 260,000 clones, with around 22% as singletons. This TCR derives from a woman aged 25-40 years with type 1 diabetes. Sequenced sample: naive CD4+ T cells from blood. The chain uses TRBV15 and TRBJ1-5; D may be TRBD1 (5 bases). CDR3 DNA sequence: TGTGCCACCAGCAGAGACGTTAGGGGAAATCAGCCCCAGCATTTT. This translates into CATSRDVRGNQPQHF.